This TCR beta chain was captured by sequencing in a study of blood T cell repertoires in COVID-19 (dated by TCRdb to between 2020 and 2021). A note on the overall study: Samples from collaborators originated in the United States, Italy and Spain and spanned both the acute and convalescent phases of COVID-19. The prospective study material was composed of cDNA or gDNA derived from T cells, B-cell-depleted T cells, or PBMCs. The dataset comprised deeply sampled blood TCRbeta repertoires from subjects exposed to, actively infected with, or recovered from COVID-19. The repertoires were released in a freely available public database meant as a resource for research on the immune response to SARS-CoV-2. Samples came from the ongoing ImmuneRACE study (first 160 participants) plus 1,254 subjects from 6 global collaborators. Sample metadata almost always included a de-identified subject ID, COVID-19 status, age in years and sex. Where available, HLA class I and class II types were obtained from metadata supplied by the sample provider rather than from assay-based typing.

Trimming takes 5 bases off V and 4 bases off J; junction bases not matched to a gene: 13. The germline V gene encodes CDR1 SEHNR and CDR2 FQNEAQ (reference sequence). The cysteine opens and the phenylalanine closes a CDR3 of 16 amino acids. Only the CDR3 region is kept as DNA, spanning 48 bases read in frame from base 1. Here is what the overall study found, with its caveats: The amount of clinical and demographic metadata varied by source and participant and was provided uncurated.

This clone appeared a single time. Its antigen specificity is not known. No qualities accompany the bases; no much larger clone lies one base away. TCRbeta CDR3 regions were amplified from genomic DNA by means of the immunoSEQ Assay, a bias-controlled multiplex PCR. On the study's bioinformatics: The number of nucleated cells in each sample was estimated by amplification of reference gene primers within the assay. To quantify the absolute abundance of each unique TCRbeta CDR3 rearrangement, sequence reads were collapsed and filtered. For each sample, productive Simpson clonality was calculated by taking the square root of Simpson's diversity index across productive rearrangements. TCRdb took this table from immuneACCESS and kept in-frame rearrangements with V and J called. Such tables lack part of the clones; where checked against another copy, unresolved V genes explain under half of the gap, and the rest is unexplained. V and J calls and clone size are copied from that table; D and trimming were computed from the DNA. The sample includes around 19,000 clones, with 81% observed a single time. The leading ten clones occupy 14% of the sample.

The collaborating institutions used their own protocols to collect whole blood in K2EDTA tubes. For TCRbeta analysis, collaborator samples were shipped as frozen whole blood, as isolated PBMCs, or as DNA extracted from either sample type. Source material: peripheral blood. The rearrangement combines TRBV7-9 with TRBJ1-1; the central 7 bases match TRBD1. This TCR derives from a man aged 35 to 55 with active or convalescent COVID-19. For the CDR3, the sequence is CASSPPTGNLGTEAFF. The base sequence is TGTGCCAGCAGCCCCCCGACAGGGAACTTAGGCACTGAAGCTTTCTTT.